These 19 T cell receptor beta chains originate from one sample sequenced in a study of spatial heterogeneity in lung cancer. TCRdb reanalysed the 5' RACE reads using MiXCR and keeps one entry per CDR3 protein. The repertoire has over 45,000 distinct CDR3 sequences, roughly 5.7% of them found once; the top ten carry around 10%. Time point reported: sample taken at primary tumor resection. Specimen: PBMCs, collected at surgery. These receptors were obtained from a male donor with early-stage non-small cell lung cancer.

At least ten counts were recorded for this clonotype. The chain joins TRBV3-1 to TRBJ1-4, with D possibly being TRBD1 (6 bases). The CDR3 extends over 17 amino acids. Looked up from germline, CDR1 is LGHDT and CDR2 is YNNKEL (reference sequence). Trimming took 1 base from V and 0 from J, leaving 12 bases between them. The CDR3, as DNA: TGTGCCAGCAGCCAAGTAGTGGGGGCCTCAACTAATGAAAAACTGTTTTTT. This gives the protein CASSQVVGASTNEKLFF.

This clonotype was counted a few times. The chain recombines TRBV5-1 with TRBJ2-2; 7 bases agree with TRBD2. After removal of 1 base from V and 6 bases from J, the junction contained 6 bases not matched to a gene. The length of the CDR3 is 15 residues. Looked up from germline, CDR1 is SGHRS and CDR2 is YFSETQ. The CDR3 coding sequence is TGCGCCAGCAGCTTGAAAAGCGGGGATCCCGGGGAGCTGTTTTTT. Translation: CASSLKSGDPGELFF.

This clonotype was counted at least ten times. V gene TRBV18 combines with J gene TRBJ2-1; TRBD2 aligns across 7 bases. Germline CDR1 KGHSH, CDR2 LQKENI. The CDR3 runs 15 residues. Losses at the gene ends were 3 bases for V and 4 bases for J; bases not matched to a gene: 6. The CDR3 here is CASSPSGPVYNEQFF. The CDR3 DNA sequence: TGTGCCAGCTCACCTAGCGGGCCAGTTTACAATGAGCAGTTCTTC.

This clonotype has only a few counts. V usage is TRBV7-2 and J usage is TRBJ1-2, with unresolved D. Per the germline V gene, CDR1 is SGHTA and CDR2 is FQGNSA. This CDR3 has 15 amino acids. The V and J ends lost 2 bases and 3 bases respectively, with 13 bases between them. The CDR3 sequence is CASSLMLAVDYGYTF. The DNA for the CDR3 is TGTGCCAGCAGCTTAATGTTGGCTGTGGACTATGGCTACACCTTC.

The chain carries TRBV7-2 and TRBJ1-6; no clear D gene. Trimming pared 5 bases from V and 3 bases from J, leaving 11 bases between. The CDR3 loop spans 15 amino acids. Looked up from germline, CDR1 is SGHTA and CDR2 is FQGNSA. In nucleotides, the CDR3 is TGTGCCAGCAGCGAGAGATCGGACTATAATTCACCCCTCCACTTT. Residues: CASSERSDYNSPLHF.

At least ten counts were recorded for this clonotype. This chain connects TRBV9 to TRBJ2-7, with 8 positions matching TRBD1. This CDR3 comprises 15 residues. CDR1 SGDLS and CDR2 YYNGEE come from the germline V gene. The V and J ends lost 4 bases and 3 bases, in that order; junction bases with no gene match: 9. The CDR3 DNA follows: TGTGCCAGCAGCCCGGACAGGGATGGGGGCTACGAGCAGTACTTC. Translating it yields CASSPDRDGGYEQYF.

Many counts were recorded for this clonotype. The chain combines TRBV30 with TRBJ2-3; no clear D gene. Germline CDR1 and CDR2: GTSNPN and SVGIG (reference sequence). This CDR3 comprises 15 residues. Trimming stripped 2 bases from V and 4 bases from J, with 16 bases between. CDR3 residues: CAWSLQSSMADTQYF. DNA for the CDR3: TGTGCCTGGAGTTTACAGAGTTCGATGGCAGATACGCAGTATTTT.

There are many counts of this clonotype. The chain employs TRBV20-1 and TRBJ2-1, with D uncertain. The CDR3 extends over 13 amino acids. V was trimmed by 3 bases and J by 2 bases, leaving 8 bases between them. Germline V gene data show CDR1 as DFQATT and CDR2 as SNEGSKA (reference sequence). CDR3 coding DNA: TGCAGTGCTAGTTCCACAACCTACAATGAGCAGTTCTTC. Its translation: CSASSTTYNEQFF.

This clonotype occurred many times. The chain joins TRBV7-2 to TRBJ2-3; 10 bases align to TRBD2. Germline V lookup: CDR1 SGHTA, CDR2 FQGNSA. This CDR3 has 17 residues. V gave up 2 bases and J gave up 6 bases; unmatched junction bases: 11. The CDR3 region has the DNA TGTGCCAGCAGCTTAATTCCCCGGCTAGCGGGGGCGGATACGCAGTATTTT. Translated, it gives CASSLIPRLAGADTQYF.

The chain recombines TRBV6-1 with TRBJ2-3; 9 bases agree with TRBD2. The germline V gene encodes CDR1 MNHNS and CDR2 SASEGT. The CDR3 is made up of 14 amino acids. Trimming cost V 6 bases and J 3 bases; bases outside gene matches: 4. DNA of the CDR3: TGTGCCAGCAGGTTAGCGGGAGAAACAGATACGCAGTATTTT. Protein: CASRLAGETDTQYF.

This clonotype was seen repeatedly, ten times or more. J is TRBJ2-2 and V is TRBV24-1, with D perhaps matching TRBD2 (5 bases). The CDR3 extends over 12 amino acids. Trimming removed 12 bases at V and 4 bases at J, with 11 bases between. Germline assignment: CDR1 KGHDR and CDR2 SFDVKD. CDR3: CAATSSTGELFF. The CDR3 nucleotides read TGTGCCGCTACTAGTAGCACCGGGGAGCTGTTTTTT.

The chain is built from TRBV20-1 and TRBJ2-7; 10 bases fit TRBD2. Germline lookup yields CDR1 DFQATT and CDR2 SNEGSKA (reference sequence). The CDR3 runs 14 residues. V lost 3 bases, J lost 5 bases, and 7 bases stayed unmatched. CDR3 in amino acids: CSASWPSGSDEQYF. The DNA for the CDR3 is TGCAGTGCTAGCTGGCCTAGCGGGAGTGACGAGCAGTACTTC.

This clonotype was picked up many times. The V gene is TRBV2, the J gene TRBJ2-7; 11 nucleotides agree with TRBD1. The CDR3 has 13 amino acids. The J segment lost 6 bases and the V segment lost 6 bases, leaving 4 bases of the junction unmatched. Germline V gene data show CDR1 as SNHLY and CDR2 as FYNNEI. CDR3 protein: CASRGQGAGEQYF. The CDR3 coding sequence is TGTGCCAGCAGAGGACAGGGGGCGGGCGAGCAGTACTTC.

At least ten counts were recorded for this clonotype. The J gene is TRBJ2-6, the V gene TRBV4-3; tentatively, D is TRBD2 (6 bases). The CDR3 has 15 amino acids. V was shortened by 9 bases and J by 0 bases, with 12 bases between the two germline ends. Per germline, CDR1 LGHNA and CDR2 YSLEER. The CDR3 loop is CASSGLYSGANVLTF. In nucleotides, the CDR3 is TGCGCCAGTAGCGGACTTTACTCTGGGGCCAACGTCCTGACTTTC.

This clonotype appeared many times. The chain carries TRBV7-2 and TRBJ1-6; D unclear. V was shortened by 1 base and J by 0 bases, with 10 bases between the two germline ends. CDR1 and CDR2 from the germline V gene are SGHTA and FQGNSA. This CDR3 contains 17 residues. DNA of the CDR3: TGTGCCAGCAGCTTAGAACACCCGAGCTCCTATAATTCACCCCTCCACTTT. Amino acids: CASSLEHPSSYNSPLHF.

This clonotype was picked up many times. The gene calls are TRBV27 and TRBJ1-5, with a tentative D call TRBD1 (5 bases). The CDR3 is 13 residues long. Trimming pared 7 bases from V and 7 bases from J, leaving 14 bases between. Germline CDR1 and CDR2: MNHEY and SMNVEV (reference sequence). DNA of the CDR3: TGTGCCAGCAAAAGCCGAGGGGACCAGCCCCAGCATTTT. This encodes CASKSRGDQPQHF.

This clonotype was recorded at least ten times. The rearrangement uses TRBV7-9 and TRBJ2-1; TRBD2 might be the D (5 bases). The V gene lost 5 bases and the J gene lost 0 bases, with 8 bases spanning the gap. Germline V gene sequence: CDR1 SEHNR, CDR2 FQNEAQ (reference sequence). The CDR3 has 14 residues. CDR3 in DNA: TGTGCCAGCAGCCCGGGGAACTCCTACAATGAGCAGTTCTTC. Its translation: CASSPGNSYNEQFF.

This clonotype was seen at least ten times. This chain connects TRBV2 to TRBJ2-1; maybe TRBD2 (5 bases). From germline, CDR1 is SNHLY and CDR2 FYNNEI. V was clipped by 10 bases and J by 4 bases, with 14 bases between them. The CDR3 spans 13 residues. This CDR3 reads CAIQTGNYNEQFF. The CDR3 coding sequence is TGTGCCATCCAAACCGGGAATTACAATGAGCAGTTCTTC.

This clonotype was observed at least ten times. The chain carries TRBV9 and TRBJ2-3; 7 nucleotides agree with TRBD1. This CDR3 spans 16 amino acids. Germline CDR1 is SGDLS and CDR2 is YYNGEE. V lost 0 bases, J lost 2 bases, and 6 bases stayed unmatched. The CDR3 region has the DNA TGTGCCAGCAGCGTAGTAACAGGGGACCTCACAGATACGCAGTATTTT. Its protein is CASSVVTGDLTDTQYF.